The T cell receptor beta chain described here comes from a study of CD8 T cells in ankylosing spondylitis. With regard to this clonotype: As yet, its antigen is unknown.

TCRdb re-analysed the 5' RACE reads in MiXCR, keeping a single row per CDR3 protein. The sample consists of approximately 260,000 distinct CDR3 sequences, approximately 9% of them appearing once. Germline V CDR1 and CDR2: SGHRS, YFSETQ. The germline V and J ends were trimmed by 1 base and 4 bases, with 8 bases remaining between them. The CDR3 length is 13 residues. Whole-study findings and limits: The authors reported significant enrichment of disease-linked clones in matched ankylosing spondylitis synovial fluid.

This sequence joins TRBV5-1 and TRBJ2-5, with D unresolved. This TCR was sampled from a male donor with ankylosing spondylitis or in good health (not recorded which). Sequenced material: blood, either unsorted or a sorted T cell fraction (not recorded which). Here the CDR3 DNA reads TGCGCCAGCAGCTTGCATAAGGGAGAGACCCAGTACTTC. Protein product: CASSLHKGETQYF.